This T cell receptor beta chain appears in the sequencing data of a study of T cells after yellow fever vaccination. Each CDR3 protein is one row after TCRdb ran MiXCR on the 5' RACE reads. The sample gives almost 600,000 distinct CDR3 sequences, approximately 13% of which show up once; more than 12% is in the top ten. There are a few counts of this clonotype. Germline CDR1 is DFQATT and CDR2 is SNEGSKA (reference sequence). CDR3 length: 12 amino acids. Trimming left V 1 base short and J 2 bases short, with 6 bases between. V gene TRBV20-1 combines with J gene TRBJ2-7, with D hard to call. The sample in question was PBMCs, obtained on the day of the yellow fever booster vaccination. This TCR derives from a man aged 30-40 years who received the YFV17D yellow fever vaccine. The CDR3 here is CSARVIPYEQYF. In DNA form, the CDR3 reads TGCAGTGCTAGAGTCATTCCCTACGAGCAGTACTTC.